This T cell receptor beta chain was observed in a study of blood T cell repertoires in COVID-19. Background on the study: The samples span acute and convalescent COVID-19 from the United States, Italy and Spain.

Individuals drawn from 24 US areas were about 18 to 90 years old. Recovered status applied to Cohort 3 donors who had two consecutive negative PCRs. It also applied to those with clearance or with symptom resolution. The ends lost 3 bases at V and 0 bases at J; junction bases unmatched: 4. Germline V lookup: CDR1 PRHDT, CDR2 FYEKMQ (reference sequence). The CDR3 totals 15 residues. Clones were read by immunoSEQ multiplex PCR, and TCRdb kept only the in-frame ones, dropping some. The sample includes some 270,000 clones, 80% to 90% seen only once; the top ten take roughly 4%. This sequence was found in a woman in her 30s who had recovered from COVID-19. The chain employs TRBV13 and TRBJ1-1, with 7 bases aligning to TRBD1. Source material: PBMCs or T cells enriched from blood (not recorded which). The CDR3 protein is CASSLTGNMNTEAFF. The CDR3 coding sequence is TGTGCCAGCAGCTTGACAGGGAACATGAACACTGAAGCTTTCTTT.